The rows below give T cell receptor beta chains drawn from one sample of a study of identical twins. TCRdb reprocessed the 5' RACE reads via MiXCR and lists one record per CDR3 protein. The sample includes some 240,000 distinct CDR3 sequences, about 8.3% of them seen just once. This sample was shared with a second study, whose subject was yellow fever vaccine responses in identical twins.

The sequenced sample consisted of CD8+ T cells sorted from blood. Receptor source: a woman younger than 30 in good health. CDR3s include the opening cysteine and the closing phenylalanine or tryptophan. The order of the fields is J gene, clone size, D gene, V gene, CDR3 protein, CDR3 DNA. A D gene is named only where the DNA matches it firmly. Size tells how often a clone was seen (once, few, many) or the class of an expanded clone, and some rows leave it out.

j_gene: TRBJ2-5
abundance: -
d_gene: -
v_gene: TRBV15
CDR3aa: CATSRDGLGETQYF
CDR3nt: TGTGCCACCAGCAGAGACGGGCTCGGGGAGACCCAGTACTTC

j_gene: TRBJ2-7
abundance: few
d_gene: -
v_gene: TRBV27
CDR3aa: CASSTGVSYEQYF
CDR3nt: TGTGCCAGCAGTACCGGAGTCTCCTACGAGCAGTACTTC

j_gene: TRBJ2-1
abundance: many
d_gene: -
v_gene: TRBV2
CDR3aa: CASSVGDYNEQFF
CDR3nt: TGTGCCAGCAGTGTCGGGGATTACAATGAGCAGTTCTTC

j_gene: TRBJ2-7
abundance: many
d_gene: -
v_gene: TRBV2
CDR3aa: CASYPSGVYEQYF
CDR3nt: TGTGCCAGCTACCCTTCGGGGGTCTACGAGCAGTACTTC

j_gene: TRBJ2-3
abundance: few
d_gene: TRBD2
v_gene: TRBV24-1
CDR3aa: CATSEVGRGGVTDTQYF
CDR3nt: TGTGCCACCAGTGAGGTTGGTCGGGGGGGCGTGACAGATACGCAGTATTTT

j_gene: TRBJ1-1
abundance: few
d_gene: -
v_gene: TRBV27
CDR3aa: CASSLSRVAEAFF
CDR3nt: TGTGCCAGCAGCCTAAGTCGGGTGGCTGAAGCTTTCTTT

j_gene: TRBJ1-1
abundance: -
d_gene: TRBD1
v_gene: TRBV7-9
CDR3aa: CASNPTGGLATEAFF
CDR3nt: TGTGCCAGCAACCCGACAGGGGGCCTGGCCACTGAAGCTTTCTTT

j_gene: TRBJ2-1
abundance: few
d_gene: -
v_gene: TRBV10-2
CDR3aa: CASSDSQYYNEQFF
CDR3nt: TGCGCCAGCAGTGACTCCCAATATTACAATGAGCAGTTCTTC

j_gene: TRBJ2-3
abundance: many
d_gene: -
v_gene: TRBV24-1
CDR3aa: CATSDLGLAPGTGTQYF
CDR3nt: TGTGCCACCAGTGATTTAGGGCTAGCTCCTGGCACGGGTACGCAGTATTTT

j_gene: TRBJ1-2
abundance: few
d_gene: -
v_gene: TRBV28
CDR3aa: CASSNYYGYTF
CDR3nt: TGTGCCAGCAGTAATTACTATGGCTACACCTTC

j_gene: TRBJ2-3
abundance: -
d_gene: TRBD2
v_gene: TRBV7-9
CDR3aa: CAASHVLAGEDTQYF
CDR3nt: TGTGCCGCGTCTCACGTTTTAGCGGGAGAAGATACGCAGTATTTT

j_gene: TRBJ1-1
abundance: -
d_gene: -
v_gene: TRBV5-1
CDR3aa: CASTSGTEAFF
CDR3nt: TGCGCCAGCACCTCCGGCACTGAAGCTTTCTTT

j_gene: TRBJ1-1
abundance: many
d_gene: -
v_gene: TRBV5-1
CDR3aa: CASSWSGSESMDNTEAFF
CDR3nt: TGCGCCAGCAGCTGGAGTGGGAGTGAGTCGATGGATAACACTGAAGCTTTCTTT

j_gene: TRBJ2-1
abundance: many
d_gene: -
v_gene: TRBV12-3/TRBV12-4
CDR3aa: CASSFSQGGSEQFF
CDR3nt: TGTGCCAGCAGTTTTTCCCAGGGGGGATCTGAGCAGTTCTTC

j_gene: TRBJ2-3
abundance: many
d_gene: -
v_gene: TRBV2
CDR3aa: CARATDHHRDTQYF
CDR3nt: TGTGCCAGGGCAACGGACCACCACAGGGATACGCAGTATTTT

j_gene: TRBJ2-7
abundance: many
d_gene: TRBD2
v_gene: TRBV12-3/TRBV12-4
CDR3aa: CASTLGSGGYEQYF
CDR3nt: TGTGCCAGCACCCTTGGTAGCGGGGGCTACGAGCAGTACTTC

j_gene: TRBJ2-5
abundance: -
d_gene: -
v_gene: TRBV28
CDR3aa: CASSFVGGTAPGASQTQYF
CDR3nt: TGTGCCAGCAGTTTCGTAGGTGGGACGGCCCCTGGAGCATCCCAGACCCAGTACTTC

j_gene: TRBJ2-7
abundance: many
d_gene: -
v_gene: TRBV12-3/TRBV12-4
CDR3aa: CASRGEEARYEQYF
CDR3nt: TGTGCCAGCAGGGGGGAGGAGGCCCGTTACGAGCAGTACTTC

j_gene: TRBJ2-7
abundance: many
d_gene: -
v_gene: TRBV27
CDR3aa: CASSSDITYEQYF
CDR3nt: TGTGCCAGCAGTTCCGACATCACCTACGAGCAGTACTTC

j_gene: TRBJ1-5
abundance: few
d_gene: -
v_gene: TRBV28
CDR3aa: CASHLGSSNQPQHF
CDR3nt: TGTGCCAGCCACCTTGGCAGTAGCAATCAGCCCCAGCATTTT

j_gene: TRBJ2-1
abundance: few
d_gene: -
v_gene: TRBV20-1
CDR3aa: CSARPWGSYNEQFF
CDR3nt: TGCAGTGCTAGGCCTTGGGGGTCCTACAATGAGCAGTTCTTC

j_gene: TRBJ2-1
abundance: -
d_gene: -
v_gene: TRBV5-6
CDR3aa: CASSPGAVHNEQFF
CDR3nt: TGTGCCAGCAGCCCGGGGGCAGTACACAATGAGCAGTTCTTC

j_gene: TRBJ2-7
abundance: many
d_gene: -
v_gene: TRBV7-9
CDR3aa: CASSLEGTDEQYF
CDR3nt: TGTGCCAGCAGCTTAGAGGGGACTGACGAGCAGTACTTC

j_gene: TRBJ1-1
abundance: few
d_gene: -
v_gene: TRBV29-1
CDR3aa: CSVEGTLNTEAFF
CDR3nt: TGCAGCGTTGAAGGCACCTTGAACACTGAAGCTTTCTTT

j_gene: TRBJ2-7
abundance: many
d_gene: -
v_gene: TRBV4-1
CDR3aa: CASSQDPASRSYEQYF
CDR3nt: TGCGCCAGCAGCCAAGACCCAGCCTCCAGATCCTACGAGCAGTACTTC

j_gene: TRBJ2-1
abundance: -
d_gene: TRBD1
v_gene: TRBV4-3
CDR3aa: CASSPRDRGVGEQFF
CDR3nt: TGCGCCAGCAGCCCCCGGGACAGGGGGGTTGGCGAGCAGTTCTTC

j_gene: TRBJ2-7
abundance: few
d_gene: -
v_gene: TRBV20-1
CDR3aa: CSARSRSGGPYEQYF
CDR3nt: TGCAGTGCTAGAAGTCGTAGCGGAGGGCCCTACGAGCAGTACTTC

j_gene: TRBJ2-5
abundance: few
d_gene: -
v_gene: TRBV7-9
CDR3aa: CASSLLDGRGETQYF
CDR3nt: TGTGCCAGCAGCTTACTGGATGGCAGGGGTGAGACCCAGTACTTC

j_gene: TRBJ1-1
abundance: few
d_gene: TRBD1
v_gene: TRBV6-4
CDR3aa: CASSEGTGGGTEAFF
CDR3nt: TGTGCCAGCAGTGAAGGGACAGGGGGCGGTACTGAAGCTTTCTTT

j_gene: TRBJ2-3
abundance: -
d_gene: -
v_gene: TRBV2
CDR3aa: CASSEDSDTQYF
CDR3nt: TGTGCCAGCAGTGAAGACTCAGATACGCAGTATTTT

j_gene: TRBJ2-3
abundance: -
d_gene: -
v_gene: TRBV12-3/TRBV12-4
CDR3aa: CASSSAPTDTQYF
CDR3nt: TGTGCCAGCAGTTCGGCACCCACAGATACGCAGTATTTT

j_gene: TRBJ2-5
abundance: many
d_gene: -
v_gene: TRBV27
CDR3aa: CASKAGYERETQYF
CDR3nt: TGTGCCAGCAAGGCTGGCTATGAGAGAGAGACCCAGTACTTC

j_gene: TRBJ2-1
abundance: few
d_gene: -
v_gene: TRBV6-1
CDR3aa: CASSPLGGAVYNEQFF
CDR3nt: TGTGCCAGCAGCCCCCTGGGGGGGGCTGTCTACAATGAGCAGTTCTTC

j_gene: TRBJ2-6
abundance: many
d_gene: TRBD1
v_gene: TRBV3-1
CDR3aa: CASSQGDSSSGANVLTF
CDR3nt: TGTGCCAGCAGCCAGGGGGACAGTAGCTCTGGGGCCAACGTCCTGACTTTC

j_gene: TRBJ2-5
abundance: many
d_gene: TRBD1
v_gene: TRBV28
CDR3aa: CASSLFGQEQETQYF
CDR3nt: TGTGCCAGCAGTTTATTTGGACAGGAACAAGAGACCCAGTACTTC

j_gene: TRBJ1-2
abundance: -
d_gene: TRBD1
v_gene: TRBV14
CDR3aa: CASSQGDGTGGYGYTF
CDR3nt: TGTGCCAGCAGCCAAGGAGATGGGACAGGGGGCTATGGCTACACCTTC

j_gene: TRBJ2-7
abundance: many
d_gene: -
v_gene: TRBV3-1
CDR3aa: CASSPSPGTVYEQYF
CDR3nt: TGTGCCAGCAGCCCCTCTCCCGGGACTGTTTACGAGCAGTACTTC

j_gene: TRBJ2-3
abundance: many
d_gene: -
v_gene: TRBV10-3
CDR3aa: CAISEAGASTDTQYF
CDR3nt: TGTGCCATCAGTGAGGCAGGGGCAAGCACAGATACGCAGTATTTT

j_gene: TRBJ2-7
abundance: few
d_gene: -
v_gene: TRBV6-2/TRBV6-3
CDR3aa: CASSYSGPRPEQYF
CDR3nt: TGTGCCAGCAGTTACTCGGGACCCAGGCCCGAGCAGTACTTC

j_gene: TRBJ2-2
abundance: many
d_gene: -
v_gene: TRBV5-1
CDR3aa: CASTPNTGELFF
CDR3nt: TGCGCCAGCACCCCGAACACCGGGGAGCTGTTTTTT

j_gene: TRBJ2-7
abundance: few
d_gene: TRBD1
v_gene: TRBV5-6
CDR3aa: CASSYGTGHEQYF
CDR3nt: TGTGCCAGCAGCTATGGGACAGGGCACGAGCAGTACTTC

j_gene: TRBJ2-2
abundance: many
d_gene: -
v_gene: TRBV29-1
CDR3aa: CSVDLTGELFF
CDR3nt: TGCAGCGTTGATCTCACCGGGGAGCTGTTTTTT

j_gene: TRBJ2-7
abundance: -
d_gene: -
v_gene: TRBV20-1
CDR3aa: CSAGWVAYEQYF
CDR3nt: TGCAGTGCCGGGTGGGTGGCCTACGAGCAGTACTTC

j_gene: TRBJ2-1
abundance: -
d_gene: TRBD2
v_gene: TRBV5-1
CDR3aa: CASSEDGSGGLAGGREQFF
CDR3nt: TGCGCCAGCAGCGAGGATGGGTCCGGGGGACTAGCGGGAGGGCGTGAGCAGTTCTTC

j_gene: TRBJ1-5
abundance: many
d_gene: TRBD1
v_gene: TRBV6-5
CDR3aa: CASGTGGNQPQHF
CDR3nt: TGTGCCAGCGGGACAGGGGGCAATCAGCCCCAGCATTTT